Presented here are 3 T cell receptor beta chains from one specimen sequenced in a study of cytomegalovirus exposure and HLA in healthy donors. The method was immunoSEQ multiplex PCR; TCRdb's version includes in-frame clones alone and lacks a portion of them. The table shows over 200,000 clones, with around 80% occurring only once. Sequenced input: PBMCs. The receptor source for this set is a woman younger than 45 in good health and CMV-seropositive.

Note on this clone: Other DNA sequences in this sample translate to the same CDR3. This sequence joins TRBV27 and TRBJ2-1, with 12 bases fitting TRBD1. The CDR3 runs 15 residues. Germline CDR1 and CDR2: MNHEY and SMNVEV (reference sequence). The ends lost 5 bases at V and 5 bases at J; junction bases unmatched: 4. The DNA of the CDR3 is TGTGCCAGCAGTCCCGGGACAGGGGGCAACAATGAGCAGTTCTTC. It encodes CASSPGTGGNNEQFF.

The chain carries TRBV4-1 and TRBJ2-6, with D unclear. V was trimmed by 1 base and J by 1 base, leaving 11 bases between them. The germline gives CDR1 MGHRA, CDR2 YSYEKL. The CDR3 spans 17 residues. The CDR3 loop is CASSQGVGPSGANVLTF. In DNA form, the CDR3 reads TGCGCCAGCAGCCAAGGGGTTGGCCCTTCTGGGGCCAACGTCCTGACTTTC.

The CDR3 region has the DNA TGTGCCAGCAGTTTATGGGGGCGAGGCACTGAAGCTTTCTTT. This translates into CASSLWGRGTEAFF. The chain recombines TRBV27 with TRBJ1-1; D might be TRBD1 (6 bases). Per germline, CDR1 MNHEY and CDR2 SMNVEV (reference sequence). The length of the CDR3 is 14 residues. V was cut by 1 base and J by 4 bases, with 10 bases left in between.